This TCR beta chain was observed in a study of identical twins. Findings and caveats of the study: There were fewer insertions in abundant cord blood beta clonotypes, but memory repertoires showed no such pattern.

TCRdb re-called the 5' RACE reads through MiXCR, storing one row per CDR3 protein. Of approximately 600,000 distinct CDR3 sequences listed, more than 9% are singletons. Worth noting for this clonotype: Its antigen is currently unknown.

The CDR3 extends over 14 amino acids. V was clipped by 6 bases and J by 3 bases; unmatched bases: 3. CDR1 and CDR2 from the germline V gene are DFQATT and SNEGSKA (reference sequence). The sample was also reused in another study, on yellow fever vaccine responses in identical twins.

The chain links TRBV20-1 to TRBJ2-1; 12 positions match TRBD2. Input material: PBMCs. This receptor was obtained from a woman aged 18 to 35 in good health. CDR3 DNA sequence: TGCAGTGCCCAGGGACTAGCGGGCTACAATGAGCAGTTCTTC. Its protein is CSAQGLAGYNEQFF.